The rows below give T cell receptor beta chains drawn from one sample of a study of cytomegalovirus exposure and HLA in healthy donors. TCRdb keeps only in-frame clones here, not all; method: immunoSEQ multiplex PCR. Recorded for this sample: about 72,000 clones. Sequenced: PBMCs. The receptors shown here come from a man aged 45-65 years in good health and CMV-seropositive. The CDR3 runs from the conserved cysteine through the conserved F or W. Each record gives: V gene, CDR3 protein.

>TRBV2
CATKGRDNTDTQYF
>TRBV4-1
CASSRGHHFYTLHF
>TRBV6-5
CASSTGTGSYGYTF
>TRBV18
CASSPTYGVTSEKLFF
>TRBV9
CASSQRAALPEAFF
>TRBV5-1
CASSPRQGRESTEAFF
>TRBV29-1
CSVDGAGGLPNEQFF
>TRBV6-1
CASNSGGRETQYF
>TRBV12-5
CASGVQGFYNEQFF
>TRBV6-5
CASSWTGGWREETQYF
>TRBV7-3
CASSLAGPGTDTQYF
>TRBV5-4
CASSPPGTDLYGYTF
>TRBV2
CASSVERGGLFSSYNEQFF
>TRBV5-6
CASSPSTTGYNEQFF
>TRBV7-3
CASSLSSYTEAFF
>TRBV5-1
CASSLERVPGELFF
>TRBV7-2
CASSAEGENTEAFF
>TRBV6-1
CASMPQKASNQPQHF
>TRBV7-8
CASSARTGVNYGYTF
>TRBV27
CASKRGGSNQPQHF
>TRBV5-1
CASSSGQGGNTIYF
>TRBV7-9
CASSLGRNTEAFF
>TRBV10-3
CAAGGVVDNSPLHF
>TRBV5-1
CASSLEARSNGELFF
>TRBV6-5
CASSFNEVQANYEQYF
>TRBV10-3
CAISEAGQGARTEAFF
>TRBV4-1
CASSHRGNTEAFF
>TRBV7-2
CASSLSHRSGEAFF
>TRBV7-6
CASSSEDRGTEAFF
>TRBV4-1
CASSQEPPDRASNTEAFF
>TRBV19
CASSLSSGNTIYF
>TRBV6-1
CGLSDSINSYNEQFF
>TRBV10-3
CAINPSAGTDTQYF
>TRBV19
CASSRGQGKFSNQPQHF
>TRBV2
CASSWAGAYEQYF
>TRBV19
CASSNGGGQEETQYF
>TRBV6-1
CASTGTAFSYGYTF
>TRBV6-1
CASTQERITDTQYF
>TRBV6-1
CASSVGQGAAYNEQFF
>TRBV11-3
CASSRDNEENTEAFF